This T cell receptor (beta chain) appears in the sequencing data of a study of T cell repertoires in cytomegalovirus infection. About the study: Matching HLA type, along with CMV infection, was indicated by public TCR beta signatures. Findings of the study overall: Identification of carriers of CMV plus the relevant HLA was performed using cumulative public TCR beta family frequency. HLA-C-restricted CMV-specific TCR beta clonotypes prevailed in the ex vivo response.

TCRdb reprocessed the reads via MiXCR and lists one record per CDR3 protein. The sample records around 490,000 distinct CDR3 sequences, about a quarter being singletons. The CDR3 length is 17 residues. Germline V gene data show CDR1 as LNHDA and CDR2 as SQIVND (reference sequence). With respect to this clonotype: Its antigen is undetermined. The junction shows a germline mismatch at one end, possibly a read error.

The clonotype comes from a human donor in good health (CMV status not recorded). Some clones in this sample may be carry-over from other donors' samples. The chain recombines TRBV19 with TRBJ1-6; D may be TRBD1 (5 bases). The sample taken for sequencing was PBMCs. In DNA, the CDR3 is TGTGCCAGTAGCGATGAGGGACGGAGCTCCTACAATTCACCCCTCCACTTT. Protein product: CASSDEGRSSYNSPLHF.